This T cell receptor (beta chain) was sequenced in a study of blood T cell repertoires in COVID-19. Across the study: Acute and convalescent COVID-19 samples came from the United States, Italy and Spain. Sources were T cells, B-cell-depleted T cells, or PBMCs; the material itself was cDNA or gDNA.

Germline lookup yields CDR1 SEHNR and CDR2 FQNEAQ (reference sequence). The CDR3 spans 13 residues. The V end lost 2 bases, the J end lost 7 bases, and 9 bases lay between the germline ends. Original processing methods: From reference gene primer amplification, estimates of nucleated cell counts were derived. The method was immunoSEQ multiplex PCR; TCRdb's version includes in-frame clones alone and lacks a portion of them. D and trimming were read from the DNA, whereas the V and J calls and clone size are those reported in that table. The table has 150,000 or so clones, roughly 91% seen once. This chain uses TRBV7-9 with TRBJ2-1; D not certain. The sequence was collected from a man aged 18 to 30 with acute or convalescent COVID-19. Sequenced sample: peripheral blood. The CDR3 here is CASSLWQVNEQFF. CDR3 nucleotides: TGTGCCAGCAGCTTATGGCAGGTTAATGAGCAGTTCTTC.